What follows is one T cell receptor beta chain and its context. Its antigen is undetermined. This sample was included in a study of T cells in women clearing cervical HPV infection. Overall study context: Donors had HPV16-related CIN3 or worse; 2 had invasive cancer. Case blood drawn at lesion detection; control blood after infection cleared. Cases' blood sampling followed lesion detection by median around 23 weeks (90 to 200).

This table comes from immunoSEQ multiplex PCR, and its TCRdb copy is limited to in-frame clones, with some not included. The sample features around 48,000 clones, with about 1.5% in its top ten. General study findings and limits: T-cell numbers per sample were unknown and may explain richness differences.

This clonotype originated in a woman aged 18 to 75 with a cervical HPV16 infection that either progressed to CIN3+ or cleared (not recorded which). Sample: blood buffy coat.

This CDR3 reads CASSPLLAVQETQYF. CDR3 DNA, as far as it was read: TGTGCCAGCAGTCCCCTACTAGCAGTCCAAGAGACC. The rearrangement joins TRBV27 to TRBJ2-5; D might be TRBD2 (6 bases). The CDR3 end lies 3 residues beyond the end of the read and is filled in from the germline J gene. The V gene's germline CDR1 is MNHEY and CDR2 SMNVEV (reference sequence). Trimming took 5 bases from V and 1 from J, leaving 14 bases between them. The length of the CDR3 is 15 residues.